A selection of T cell receptor beta chains follows, all from one sample in a study of cytomegalovirus exposure and HLA in healthy donors. The repertoire was sequenced with immunoSEQ multiplex PCR; TCRdb's copy has only in-frame clones and lacks some. In the table there are over 100,000 clones, 60% to 85% of which are singletons. Sequencing input: PBMCs. The receptors originated from a woman aged 40-49 years in good health and CMV-seropositive. Both conserved end residues are part of each CDR3.

V: TRBV30; J: TRBJ1-5; CDR3: CAWSLGSRQSNQPQHF
V: TRBV6-5; J: TRBJ1-2; CDR3: CASSGTGYRNGYTF
V: TRBV6-4; J: TRBJ1-6; CDR3: CASRDEGSYNSPLHF
V: TRBV7-9; J: TRBJ1-2; CDR3: CASSWTGQGTYTF
V: TRBV30; J: TRBJ2-2; CDR3: CAWSPGRAVAGELFF
V: TRBV2; J: TRBJ1-1; CDR3: CASRFGKGEGTEAFF
V: TRBV10-3; J: TRBJ2-1; CDR3: CAISGVSSGGDNEQFF
V: TRBV11-2; J: TRBJ1-1; CDR3: CASSLPLRDRGGTEAFF
V: TRBV6-1; J: TRBJ1-2; CDR3: CASSEAGREGYTF
V: TRBV11-2; J: TRBJ2-3; CDR3: CASSSELAGIDTQYF
V: TRBV7-8; J: TRBJ1-5; CDR3: CASSLSGTADQPQHF
V: TRBV30; J: TRBJ1-3; CDR3: CAWNRREMGNTIYF
V: TRBV7-9; J: TRBJ2-7; CDR3: CSSSFYSRGDSYEQYF
V: TRBV4-1; J: TRBJ2-5; CDR3: CASSQLAGVETQYF
V: TRBV18; J: TRBJ1-3; CDR3: CASSPNDRVDTIYF
V: TRBV2; J: TRBJ2-3; CDR3: CATGEEAGGLTDTQYF
V: TRBV9; J: TRBJ2-2; CDR3: CASSATGQALELFF
V: TRBV7-6; J: TRBJ2-7; CDR3: CASSLAGGTGSSYPYEQYF
V: TRBV18; J: TRBJ2-5; CDR3: CASSRDRQETQYF
V: TRBV30; J: TRBJ1-1; CDR3: CAWSVLGGNTEAFF
V: TRBV9; J: TRBJ2-1; CDR3: CASSVVPGMGYNEQFF
V: TRBV19; J: TRBJ1-5; CDR3: CASGMDSYNQPQHF
V: TRBV5-1; J: TRBJ2-1; CDR3: CASRTGGGFEQFF
V: TRBV5-4; J: TRBJ2-2; CDR3: CASSPNRGTDTGELFF
V: TRBV30; J: TRBJ1-6; CDR3: CAWRQAFTYNSPLHF
V: TRBV18; J: TRBJ1-4; CDR3: CASSRTGAINEKLFF
V: TRBV18; J: TRBJ1-3; CDR3: CASSPVMTISGNTIYF
V: TRBV5-8; J: TRBJ1-4; CDR3: CASSSTRDRREKLFF
V: TRBV29-1; J: TRBJ1-5; CDR3: CSVGQGENQPQHF
V: TRBV19; J: TRBJ2-5; CDR3: CASREGHGTQYF
V: TRBV5-6; J: TRBJ2-5; CDR3: CASSRQDGQRETQYF
V: TRBV6-1; J: TRBJ2-3; CDR3: CASSERGTDTQYF
V: TRBV25-1; J: TRBJ1-2; CDR3: CASSPLANYGYTF
V: TRBV30; J: TRBJ1-5; CDR3: CAWRDPGGGGNQPQHF
V: TRBV4-1; J: TRBJ2-7; CDR3: CASSQVEGQAYEQYF
V: TRBV19; J: TRBJ1-2; CDR3: CASRNSGGLGYGYTF
V: TRBV7-9; J: TRBJ2-7; CDR3: CASSPGGEQYF
V: TRBV5-1; J: TRBJ2-5; CDR3: CASGYTGGLKETQYF
V: TRBV5-6; J: TRBJ2-3; CDR3: CASSHSWGVGDTQYF
V: TRBV19; J: TRBJ1-5; CDR3: CASTIGQGTGPQHF
V: TRBV4-2; J: TRBJ1-1; CDR3: CASSQGYRGAVTEAFF